These T cell receptor beta chains were read from a single sample in a study of blood T cells in healthy people across ages. TCRdb independently ran MiXCR on the 5' RACE reads; one entry per CDR3 protein. The sample has about 620,000 distinct CDR3 sequences; around 52% are singletons. Sequenced: blood. The receptors originated from a woman over 75 in good health. Both conserved end residues are part of each CDR3. A D gene is named only where the DNA matches it firmly. Expanded clones get a size class; other rows say once, few or many, or leave the size out.

CDR3 protein	CDR3 DNA	clone size	V gene	J gene	D gene
CASVGGSNQPQHF	TGTGCCAGCGTAGGGGGGAGCAATCAGCCCCAGCATTTT	few	TRBV2	TRBJ1-5	NA
CASSPGGRSNTEAFF	TGTGCCAGTTCCCCGGGGGGGAGGTCGAACACTGAAGCTTTCTTT	NA	TRBV12-3/TRBV12-4	TRBJ1-1	NA
CSARPHRDWQFF	TGCAGTGCTAGACCCCACCGGGACTGGCAGTTCTTC	once	TRBV20-1	TRBJ2-1	NA
CSARVWTDTQYF	TGCAGTGCTAGAGTTTGGACAGATACGCAGTATTTT	NA	TRBV20-1	TRBJ2-3	NA
CASSLEQGVQETQYF	TGCGCCAGCAGCTTGGAACAGGGGGTACAAGAGACCCAGTACTTC	once	TRBV5-1	TRBJ2-5	TRBD1
CASSPFGRGNHNEQFF	TGTGCCAGCAGCCCGTTCGGACGGGGCAACCACAATGAGCAGTTCTTC	NA	TRBV7-2	TRBJ2-1	NA
CAIRQGASTGELFF	TGTGCCATCAGACAGGGGGCAAGCACCGGGGAGCTGTTTTTT	NA	TRBV10-3	TRBJ2-2	TRBD1
CASSPVSGPSTETQYF	TGCGCCAGCAGCCCCGTTTCGGGACCAAGCACAGAGACGCAGTATTTT	NA	TRBV5-1	TRBJ2-3	NA
CAWSVGGVLFF	TGTGCCTGGAGTGTAGGGGGTGTGCTGTTTTTT	few	TRBV30	TRBJ2-2	NA
CAISDQGVSQHF	TGTGCCATCAGTGACCAAGGGGTTTCCCAGCATTTT	NA	TRBV10-3	TRBJ1-5	NA
CASSFLYGYSGANVLTF	TGTGCCAGCAGTTTTCTCTACGGATACTCTGGGGCCAACGTCCTGACTTTC	many	TRBV27	TRBJ2-6	NA
CAWSVKGGPDTQYF	TGTGCCTGGAGTGTAAAGGGCGGGCCAGATACGCAGTATTTT	NA	TRBV30	TRBJ2-3	NA
CSARDNPAEEQYF	TGCAGTGCTAGAGATAATCCTGCCGAGGAGCAGTACTTC	NA	TRBV20-1	TRBJ2-7	NA
CATSDLRAGGSYNEQYF	TGTGCCACCAGTGATTTGAGGGCAGGGGGCTCCTACAATGAGCAGTACTTC	NA	TRBV24-1	TRBJ2-7	TRBD1
CASSVGLGITDTQYF	TGTGCCAGCAGCGTAGGCTTGGGTATCACAGATACGCAGTATTTT	NA	TRBV9	TRBJ2-3	NA
CASSLGETSGTYNEQFF	TGTGCCAGCAGCTTAGGGGAGACTAGCGGGACCTACAATGAGCAGTTCTTC	NA	TRBV7-9	TRBJ2-1	TRBD2
CSVGRPQEAFF	TGCAGCGTTGGGCGGCCCCAAGAAGCTTTCTTT	NA	TRBV29-1	TRBJ1-1	NA
CASSFFGVDSNQPQHF	TGCGCCAGCAGCTTTTTTGGAGTAGACAGCAATCAGCCCCAGCATTTT	once	TRBV5-1	TRBJ1-5	NA
CSVATGNYGYTF	TGCAGCGTTGCGACGGGGAACTATGGCTACACCTTC	NA	TRBV29-1	TRBJ1-2	NA
CAWRRDRGQPQHF	TGTGCCTGGAGGAGGGACAGGGGTCAGCCCCAGCATTTT	NA	TRBV30	TRBJ1-5	TRBD1
CASSHLIGGTEAFF	TGCGCCAGCAGCCATCTTATCGGGGGAACTGAAGCTTTCTTT	NA	TRBV4-1	TRBJ1-1	NA
CSTRKSTDPNSPLHF	TGCAGTACTAGGAAATCGACAGATCCTAATTCACCCCTCCACTTT	NA	TRBV20-1	TRBJ1-6	NA
CASSSRTGSSYEQYF	TGTGCCAGCAGCTCTAGGACAGGATCCTCCTACGAGCAGTACTTC	many	TRBV7-7	TRBJ2-7	TRBD1
CASSQSGGNTEAFF	TGTGCCAGCAGCCAATCCGGCGGGAACACTGAAGCTTTCTTT	few	TRBV3-1	TRBJ1-1	NA
CASSLESTPDTQYF	TGCGCCAGCAGCTTGGAAAGCACCCCAGATACGCAGTATTTT	many	TRBV5-1	TRBJ2-3	NA
CSAGTDRYTF	TGCAGCGCAGGGACAGATCGCTACACCTTC	NA	TRBV29-1	TRBJ1-2	TRBD1
CASSQVPAGPYEQYF	TGTGCCAGCAGCCAGGTTCCAGCGGGGCCCTACGAGCAGTACTTC	NA	TRBV3-1	TRBJ2-7	TRBD2
CASSTGQGNTQYF	TGTGCCAGCAGCACTGGACAGGGAAATACGCAGTATTTT	many	TRBV7-9	TRBJ2-3	TRBD1
CASSLPDRTNYGYTF	TGTGCCAGCAGCTTGCCTGACAGAACTAACTATGGCTACACCTTC	many	TRBV5-5	TRBJ1-2	NA
CASKTGTLFTDTQYF	TGTGCCAGTAAGACAGGGACCCTCTTCACAGATACGCAGTATTTT	NA	TRBV27	TRBJ2-3	TRBD1
CASSFTRAGANEQYF	TGCGCCAGCAGCTTTACTCGAGCGGGAGCCAATGAGCAGTACTTC	NA	TRBV5-1	TRBJ2-7	TRBD2
CASRVDVYMNTEAFF	TGCGCCAGCAGGGTAGACGTGTATATGAACACTGAAGCTTTCTTT	NA	TRBV5-1	TRBJ1-1	NA
CASSPGDTQSSYEQYF	TGCGCCAGCAGCCCGGGGGACACACAGAGCTCCTACGAGCAGTACTTC	NA	TRBV5-1	TRBJ2-7	NA
CASSTRTAKFYEQYF	TGTGCCAGCAGCACACGGACAGCGAAATTCTACGAGCAGTACTTC	NA	TRBV7-2	TRBJ2-7	NA
CASSSLAGARSSYNKQYF	TGTGCCAGCAGCTCTCTAGCGGGAGCCCGGAGCTCCTACAATAAGCAGTACTTC	NA	TRBV11-1	TRBJ2-7	TRBD2
CASSLGVLAGPKEQFF	TGCGCCAGCAGCTTAGGTGTTTTGGCAGGGCCGAAGGAGCAGTTCTTC	NA	TRBV5-1	TRBJ2-1	NA
CASSLVRTEAFF	TGTGCCAGCAGTTTAGTGCGCACTGAAGCTTTCTTT	many	TRBV7-2	TRBJ1-1	NA
CASSWTNTGELFF	TGTGCCAGCAGTTGGACGAACACCGGGGAGCTGTTTTTT	NA	TRBV27	TRBJ2-2	NA